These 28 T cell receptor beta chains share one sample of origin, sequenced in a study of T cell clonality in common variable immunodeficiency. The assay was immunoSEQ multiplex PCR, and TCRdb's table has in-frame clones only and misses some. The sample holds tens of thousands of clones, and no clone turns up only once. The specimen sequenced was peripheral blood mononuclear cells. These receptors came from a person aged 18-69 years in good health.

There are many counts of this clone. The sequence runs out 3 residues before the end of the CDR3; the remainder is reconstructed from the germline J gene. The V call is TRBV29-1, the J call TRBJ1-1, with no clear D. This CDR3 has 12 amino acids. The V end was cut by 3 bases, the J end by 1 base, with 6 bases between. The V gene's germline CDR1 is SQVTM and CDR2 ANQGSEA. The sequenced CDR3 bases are TGCAGCGTTGAGGCAGGGAACACTGAA. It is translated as CSVEAGNTE. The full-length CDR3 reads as CSVEAGNTEAFF.

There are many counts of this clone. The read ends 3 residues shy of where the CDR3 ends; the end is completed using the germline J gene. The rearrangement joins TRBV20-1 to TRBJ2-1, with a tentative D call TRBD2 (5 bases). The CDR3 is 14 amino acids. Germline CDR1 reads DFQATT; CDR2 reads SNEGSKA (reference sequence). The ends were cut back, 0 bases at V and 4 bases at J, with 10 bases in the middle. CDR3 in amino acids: CSARDLEGYNEQFF. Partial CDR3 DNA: TGCAGTGCTAGAGATCTTGAGGGTTACAATGAG.

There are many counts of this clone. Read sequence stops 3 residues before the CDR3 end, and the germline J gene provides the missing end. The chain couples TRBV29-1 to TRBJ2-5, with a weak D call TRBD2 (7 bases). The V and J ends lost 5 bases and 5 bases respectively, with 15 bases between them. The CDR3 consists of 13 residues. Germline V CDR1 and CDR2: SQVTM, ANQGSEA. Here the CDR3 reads CSVKGGAGETQYF. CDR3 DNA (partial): TGCAGCGTTAAGGGGGGGGCGGGCGAGACC.

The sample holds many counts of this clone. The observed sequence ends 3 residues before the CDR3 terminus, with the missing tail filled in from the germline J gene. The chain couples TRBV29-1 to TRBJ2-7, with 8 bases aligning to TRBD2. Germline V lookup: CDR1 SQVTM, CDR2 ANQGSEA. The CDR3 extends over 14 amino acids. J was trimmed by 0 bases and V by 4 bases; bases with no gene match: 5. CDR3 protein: CSVAGSGGSYEQYF. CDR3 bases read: TGCAGCGTTGCCGGGAGCGGGGGCTCCTACGAG.

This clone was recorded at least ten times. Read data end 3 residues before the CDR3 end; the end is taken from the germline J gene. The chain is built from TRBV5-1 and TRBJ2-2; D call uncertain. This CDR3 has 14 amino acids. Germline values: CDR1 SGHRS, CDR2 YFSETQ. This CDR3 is CASRVDNGSEKLFF. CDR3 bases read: TGCGCCAGCAGAGTCGACAACGGATCCGAAAAG.

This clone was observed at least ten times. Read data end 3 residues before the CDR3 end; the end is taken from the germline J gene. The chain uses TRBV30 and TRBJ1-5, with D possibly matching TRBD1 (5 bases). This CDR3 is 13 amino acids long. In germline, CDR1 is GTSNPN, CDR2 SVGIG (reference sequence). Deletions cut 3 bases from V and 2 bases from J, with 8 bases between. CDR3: CAWSARGNQPQHF. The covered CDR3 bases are TGTGCCTGGAGCGCCAGGGGCAATCAGCCC.

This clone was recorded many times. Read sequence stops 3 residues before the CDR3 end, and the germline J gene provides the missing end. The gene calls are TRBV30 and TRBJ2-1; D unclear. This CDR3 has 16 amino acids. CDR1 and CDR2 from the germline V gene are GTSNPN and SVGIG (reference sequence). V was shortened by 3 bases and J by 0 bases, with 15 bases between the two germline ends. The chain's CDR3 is CAWRQGSPGSYNEQFF. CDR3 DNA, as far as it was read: TGTGCCTGGAGGCAAGGTTCCCCGGGCTCCTACAATGAG.

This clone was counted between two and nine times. The DNA read from the CDR3 is TGTGCCAGCAGCTGGGACAGGGAGGACACTGAA. It is translated as CASSWDREDTE. The entire CDR3 protein is CASSWDREDTEAFF. The gene calls are TRBV11-2 and TRBJ1-1; 9 bases match TRBD1. The read is 3 residues too short to cover the CDR3 end, so that end is filled in from the germline J gene. Germline V gene lookup returns CDR1 SGHAT and CDR2 FQNNGV. V shed 4 bases, J shed 3 bases, and the junction held 3 bases outside the gene matches. CDR3 size: 14 residues.

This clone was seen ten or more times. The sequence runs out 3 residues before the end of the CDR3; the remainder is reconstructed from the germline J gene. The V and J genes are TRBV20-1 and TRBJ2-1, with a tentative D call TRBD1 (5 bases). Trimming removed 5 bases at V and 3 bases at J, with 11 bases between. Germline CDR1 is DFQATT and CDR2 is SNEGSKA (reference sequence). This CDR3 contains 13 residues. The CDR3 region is CSAPGLYYNEQFF. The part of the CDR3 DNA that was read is TGCAGTGCTCCAGGGTTGTACTACAATGAG.

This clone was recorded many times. The sequenced CDR3 bases are TGCGCCAGCAGGAGGACAGCAAACACCGGGGAG. Protein: CASRRTANTGE. The entire CDR3 is CASRRTANTGELFF. This chain joins TRBV5-1 and TRBJ2-2, with D possibly matching TRBD1 (6 bases). The CDR3 is cut off 3 residues early in the read; its end comes from the germline J gene. V gave up 5 bases and J gave up 2 bases, with 10 bases separating them. The CDR3 contains 14 residues. Germline lookup yields CDR1 SGHRS and CDR2 YFSETQ.

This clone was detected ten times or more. The CDR3 protein is CATLGGGNEQFF. The sequenced part of the CDR3 DNA is TGTGCCACCCTAGGGGGTGGAAATGAG. The rearrangement links TRBV10-3 to TRBJ2-1, with D tentatively TRBD1 (6 bases). Read sequence stops 3 residues before the CDR3 end, and the germline J gene provides the missing end. The CDR3 runs 12 residues. Trimming shortened V by 10 bases and J by 7 bases, and 14 bases separated the two germline ends. Germline V lookup: CDR1 ENHRY, CDR2 SYGVKD.

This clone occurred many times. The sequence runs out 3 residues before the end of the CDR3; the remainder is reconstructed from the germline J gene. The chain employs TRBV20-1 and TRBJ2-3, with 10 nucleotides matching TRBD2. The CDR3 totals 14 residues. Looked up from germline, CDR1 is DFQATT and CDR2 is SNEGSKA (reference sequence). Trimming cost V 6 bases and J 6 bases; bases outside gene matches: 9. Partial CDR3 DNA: TGCAGTGCATACAGCGGGAGGGCTGAGGATACG. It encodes CSAYSGRAEDT. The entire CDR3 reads CSAYSGRAEDTQYF.

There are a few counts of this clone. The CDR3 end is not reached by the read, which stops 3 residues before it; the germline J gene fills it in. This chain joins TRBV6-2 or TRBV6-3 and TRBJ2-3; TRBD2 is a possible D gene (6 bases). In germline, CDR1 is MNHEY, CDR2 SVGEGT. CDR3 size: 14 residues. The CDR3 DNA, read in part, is TGTGCCAGCAGTGGACTAAGCGGATGGGAGACG. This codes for CASSGLSGWET. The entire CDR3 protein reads CASSGLSGWETQYF.

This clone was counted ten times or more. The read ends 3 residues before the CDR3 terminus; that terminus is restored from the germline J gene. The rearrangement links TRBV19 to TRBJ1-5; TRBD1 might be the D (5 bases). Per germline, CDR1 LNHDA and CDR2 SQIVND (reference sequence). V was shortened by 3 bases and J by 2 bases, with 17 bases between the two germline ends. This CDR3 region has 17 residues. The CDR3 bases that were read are TGTGCCAGTAGTATGGGTCAGCTCACGGGGGGCAATCAGCCC. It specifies CASSMGQLTGGNQP. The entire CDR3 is CASSMGQLTGGNQPQHF.

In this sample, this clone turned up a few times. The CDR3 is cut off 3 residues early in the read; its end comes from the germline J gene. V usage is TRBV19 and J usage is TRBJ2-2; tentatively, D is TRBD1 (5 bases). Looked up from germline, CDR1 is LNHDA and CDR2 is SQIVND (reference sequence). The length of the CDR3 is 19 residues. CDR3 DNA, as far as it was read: TGTGCCAGTACCCCCGAAATAAGGACACTGCCCTCTGGGGCCAACGTG. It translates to CASTPEIRTLPSGANV. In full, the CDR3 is CASTPEIRTLPSGANVLFF.

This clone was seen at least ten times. CDR3 DNA, as far as it was read: TGTGCCAGTAGCTACTCACTCTCCACGTACGAG. This codes for CASSYSLSTYE. The whole CDR3 protein reads CASSYSLSTYEQYF. This chain links TRBV19 with TRBJ2-7; D is uncertain. The read halts 3 residues ahead of the CDR3 end, with the missing end drawn from the germline J gene. CDR3 length: 14 amino acids. V was shortened by 6 bases and J by 4 bases, with 16 bases between the two germline ends. Germline lookup yields CDR1 LNHDA and CDR2 SQIVND (reference sequence).

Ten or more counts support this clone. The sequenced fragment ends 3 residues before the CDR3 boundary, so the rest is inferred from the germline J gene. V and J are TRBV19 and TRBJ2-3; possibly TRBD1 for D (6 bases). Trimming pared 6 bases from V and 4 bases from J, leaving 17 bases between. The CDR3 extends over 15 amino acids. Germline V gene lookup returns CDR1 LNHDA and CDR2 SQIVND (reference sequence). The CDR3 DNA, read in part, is TGTGCCAGTAGAATGGTAGGGGGAGTTTCAGATACG. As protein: CASRMVGGVSDT. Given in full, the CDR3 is CASRMVGGVSDTQYF.

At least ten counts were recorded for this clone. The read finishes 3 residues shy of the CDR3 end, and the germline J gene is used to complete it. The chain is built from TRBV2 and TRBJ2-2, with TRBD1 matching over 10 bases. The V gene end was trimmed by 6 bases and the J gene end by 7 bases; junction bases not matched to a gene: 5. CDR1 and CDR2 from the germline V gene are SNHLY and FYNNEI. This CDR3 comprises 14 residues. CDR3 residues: CASREGQGNGELFF. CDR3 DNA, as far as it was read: TGTGCCAGCAGGGAGGGACAGGGGAACGGGGAG.

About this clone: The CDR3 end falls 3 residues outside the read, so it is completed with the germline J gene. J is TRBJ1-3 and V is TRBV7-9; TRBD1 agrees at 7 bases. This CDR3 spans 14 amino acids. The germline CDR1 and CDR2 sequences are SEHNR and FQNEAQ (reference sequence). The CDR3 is CSLHPQGTGNTIYF. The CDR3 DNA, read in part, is TGTTCCCTACACCCACAGGGGACTGGAAACACC.

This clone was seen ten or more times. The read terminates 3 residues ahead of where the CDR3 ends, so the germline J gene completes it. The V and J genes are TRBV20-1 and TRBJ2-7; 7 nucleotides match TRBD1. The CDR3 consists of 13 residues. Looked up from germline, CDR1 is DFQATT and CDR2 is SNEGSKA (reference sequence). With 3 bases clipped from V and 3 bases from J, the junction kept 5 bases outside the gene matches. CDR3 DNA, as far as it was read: TGCAGTGCTAGTGGACAGGCGGACTACGAG. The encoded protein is CSASGQADYE. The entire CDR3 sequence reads CSASGQADYEQYF.

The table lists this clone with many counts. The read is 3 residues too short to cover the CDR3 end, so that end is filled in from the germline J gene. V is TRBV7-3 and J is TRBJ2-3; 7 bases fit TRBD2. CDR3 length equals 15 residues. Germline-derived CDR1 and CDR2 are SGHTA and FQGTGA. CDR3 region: CASSLSSGNQETQYF. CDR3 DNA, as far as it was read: TGTGCCAGCAGCTTATCCAGCGGGAATCAAGAGACG.

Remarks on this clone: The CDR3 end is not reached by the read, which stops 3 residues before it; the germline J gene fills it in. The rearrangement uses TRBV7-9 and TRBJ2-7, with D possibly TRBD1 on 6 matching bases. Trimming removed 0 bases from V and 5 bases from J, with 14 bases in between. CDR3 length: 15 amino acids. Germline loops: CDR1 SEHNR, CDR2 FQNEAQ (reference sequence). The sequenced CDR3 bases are TGTGCCAGCAGCTTAGCCCAGGGGCGTAGGGACGAG. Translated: CASSLAQGRRDE. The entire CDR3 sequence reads CASSLAQGRRDEQYF.

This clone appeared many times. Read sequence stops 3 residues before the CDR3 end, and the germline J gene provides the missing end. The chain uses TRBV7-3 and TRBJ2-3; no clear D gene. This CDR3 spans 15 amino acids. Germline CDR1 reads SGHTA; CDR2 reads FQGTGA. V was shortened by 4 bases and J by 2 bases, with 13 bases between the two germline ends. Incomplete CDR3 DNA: TGTGCCAGCAGCTCCCAAGGGTATTTCACAGATACG. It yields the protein CASSSQGYFTDT. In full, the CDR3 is CASSSQGYFTDTQYF.

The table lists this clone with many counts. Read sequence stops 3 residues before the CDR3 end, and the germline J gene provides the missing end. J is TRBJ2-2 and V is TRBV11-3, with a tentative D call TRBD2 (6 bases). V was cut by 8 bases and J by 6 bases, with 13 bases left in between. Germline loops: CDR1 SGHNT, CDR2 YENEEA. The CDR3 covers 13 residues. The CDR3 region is CASQNRLAGELFF. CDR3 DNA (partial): TGTGCCAGCCAGAATAGACTAGCCGGGGAG.

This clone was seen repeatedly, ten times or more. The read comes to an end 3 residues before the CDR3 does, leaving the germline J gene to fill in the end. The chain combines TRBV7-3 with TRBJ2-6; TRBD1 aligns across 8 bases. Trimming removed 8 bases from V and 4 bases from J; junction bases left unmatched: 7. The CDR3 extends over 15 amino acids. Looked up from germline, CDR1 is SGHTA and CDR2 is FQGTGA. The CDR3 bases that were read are TGTGCCAGCGCGCAGGGGGCGCGAGGGGCCAACGTC. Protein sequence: CASAQGARGANV. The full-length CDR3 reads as CASAQGARGANVLTF.

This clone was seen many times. This CDR3 reads CASSIQGAGEKLFF. Incomplete CDR3 DNA: TGTGCCAGCAGCATACAGGGGGCAGGAGAAAAA. V usage is TRBV5-4 and J usage is TRBJ1-4, with 9 bases identical to TRBD1. The read ends 3 residues early relative to the CDR3; the germline J gene fills the gap. The CDR3 runs to 14 residues. Germline V gives CDR1 SGHNT, CDR2 YYREEE (reference sequence). V lost 4 bases to trimming and J lost 8 bases; unmatched junction nucleotides: 6.

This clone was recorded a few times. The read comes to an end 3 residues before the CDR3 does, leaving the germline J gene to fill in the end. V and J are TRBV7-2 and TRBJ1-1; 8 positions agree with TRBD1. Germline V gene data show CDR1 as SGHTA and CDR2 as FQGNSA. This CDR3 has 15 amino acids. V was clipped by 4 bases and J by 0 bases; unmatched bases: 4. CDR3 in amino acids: CASSSRQGMNTEAFF. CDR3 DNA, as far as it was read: TGTGCCAGCAGCTCTCGACAGGGGATGAACACTGAA.

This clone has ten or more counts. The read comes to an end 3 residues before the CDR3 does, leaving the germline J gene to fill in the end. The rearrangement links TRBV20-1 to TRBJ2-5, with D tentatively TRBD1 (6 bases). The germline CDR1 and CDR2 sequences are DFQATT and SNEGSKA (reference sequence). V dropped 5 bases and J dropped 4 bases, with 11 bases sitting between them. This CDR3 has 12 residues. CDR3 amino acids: CSAEGVGETQYF. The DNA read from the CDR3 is TGCAGTGCTGAGGGGGTGGGAGAGACC.